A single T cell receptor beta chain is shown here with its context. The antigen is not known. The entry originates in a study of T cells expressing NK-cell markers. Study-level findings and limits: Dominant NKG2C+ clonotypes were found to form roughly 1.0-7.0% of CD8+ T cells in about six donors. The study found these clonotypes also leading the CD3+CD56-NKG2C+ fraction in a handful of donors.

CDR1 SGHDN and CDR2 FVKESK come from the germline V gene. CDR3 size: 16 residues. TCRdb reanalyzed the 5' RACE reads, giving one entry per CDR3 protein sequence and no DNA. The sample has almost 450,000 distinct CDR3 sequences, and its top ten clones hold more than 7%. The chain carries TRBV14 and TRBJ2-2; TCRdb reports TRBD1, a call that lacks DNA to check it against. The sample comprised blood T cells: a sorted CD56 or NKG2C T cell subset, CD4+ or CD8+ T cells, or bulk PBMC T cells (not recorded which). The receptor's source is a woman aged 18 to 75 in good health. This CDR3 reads CASSHRQGPTAGELFF.